The 9 T cell receptor beta chains in this list originate from one sample, sequenced in a study of blood T cell repertoires in COVID-19. Produced via immunoSEQ multiplex PCR; TCRdb's table is partial and in-frame only. The sample yields about 170,000 clones, around three quarters seen once. Material for sequencing was PBMCs or T cells enriched from blood (not recorded which). These receptor sequences come from a woman aged 70-85 years in a cohort exposed to, infected with or recovered from COVID-19 (not recorded which).

This clone was observed a single time. Here the CDR3 reads CASSLGSSNTGELFF. The CDR3 bases are TGTGCCAGCAGCTTGGGTTCCTCGAACACCGGGGAGCTGTTTTTT. The chain links TRBV5-4 to TRBJ2-2; the D is unclear. The CDR3 is made up of 15 amino acids. Germline V CDR1 and CDR2: SGHNT, YYREEE (reference sequence). The germline V and J ends were trimmed by 0 bases and 0 bases, with 6 bases remaining between them.

The chain has TRBV11-1 and TRBJ2-1; 8 positions agree with TRBD2. The J segment lost 8 bases and the V segment lost 7 bases, leaving 10 bases of the junction unmatched. The CDR3 loop spans 14 amino acids. CDR1 and CDR2 (germline): SGHAT, FQDESV (reference sequence). DNA for the CDR3: TGTGCCAGCACCCTAGGACTAGCTAGCGATGAGCAGTTCTTC. Protein: CASTLGLASDEQFF.

This clone was seen just once. The V gene is TRBV18, the J gene TRBJ1-2; no clear D gene. The CDR3 has 15 amino acids. Trimming took off 5 bases at V and 5 bases at J, with 18 bases between the two ends. CDR1 is KGHSH and CDR2 is LQKENI in the germline V gene. The CDR3 here is CASSSPRGRGYGYTF. Here the CDR3 DNA reads TGTGCCAGCTCATCCCCACGTGGACGGGGTTATGGCTACACCTTC.

This sequence joins TRBV18 and TRBJ1-1; no clear D. With 2 bases removed from V and 1 base from J, the gap between germline ends came to 8 bases. The CDR3 is 14 residues long. Germline-derived CDR1 and CDR2 are KGHSH and LQKENI. CDR3 in amino acids: CASSPGVQNTEAFF. The CDR3 DNA sequence: TGTGCCAGCTCACCAGGAGTGCAGAACACTGAAGCTTTCTTT.

The V call is TRBV14, the J call TRBJ2-5; D is ambiguous. This CDR3 spans 13 amino acids. The V gene's germline CDR1 is SGHDN and CDR2 FVKESK. V was pared by 3 bases and J by 7 bases, with 12 bases between. The CDR3 loop is CASSQLELATQYF. The CDR3 region has the DNA TGTGCCAGCAGCCAGCTCGAACTCGCGACCCAGTACTTC.

The rearrangement joins TRBV7-2 to TRBJ2-5, with 9 bases matching TRBD2. This CDR3 is 15 amino acids long. Per germline, CDR1 SGHTA and CDR2 FQGNSA. The junction had 4 bases not matched to a gene; V was cut back by 1 base and J by 4 bases. The CDR3 spells CASSLGLSGRETQYF. The CDR3 DNA reads TGTGCCAGCAGCTTAGGACTTAGCGGGAGAGAGACCCAGTACTTC. Variable domain in full (rest from reference TRBV7-2 and TRBJ2-5): GAGVSQSPSNKVTEKGKDVELRCDPISGHTALYWYRQSLGQGLEFLIYFQGNSAPDKSGLPSDRFSAERTGGSVSTLTIQRTQQEDSAVYLCASSLGLSGRETQYFGPGTRLLVL.

This CDR3 is CASSTRAGRSNQPQHF. The CDR3 bases are TGTGCCAGCAGTACCAGGGCAGGGCGAAGCAATCAGCCCCAGCATTTT. The J gene is TRBJ1-5, the V gene TRBV28; perhaps TRBD1 as D (5 bases). Looked up from germline, CDR1 is MDHEN and CDR2 is SYDVKM. The CDR3 consists of 16 residues. With 5 bases removed from V and 1 base from J, the gap between germline ends came to 15 bases.

The chain couples TRBV11-2 to TRBJ2-7; D perhaps matches TRBD2 (6 bases). The CDR3 length is 13 residues. Trimming stripped 5 bases from V and 3 bases from J, with 11 bases between. Germline V gene lookup returns CDR1 SGHAT and CDR2 FQNNGV. Here the CDR3 reads CASSTPGGYEQYF. The CDR3 DNA reads TGTGCCAGCAGCACCCCCGGGGGCTACGAGCAGTACTTC.

The chain uses TRBV19 and TRBJ2-7, with 10 bases fitting TRBD1. V lost 6 bases, J lost 5 bases, and 7 bases stayed unmatched. Germline lookup yields CDR1 LNHDA and CDR2 SQIVND (reference sequence). This CDR3 comprises 14 residues. CDR3 in DNA: TGTGCCAGTAGGGGGGACAGGGGTGCCCACGAGCAGTACTTC. Protein sequence: CASRGDRGAHEQYF.